The 8 T cell receptor beta chains presented below share a single source sample, sequenced in a study of blood T cell repertoires in COVID-19. Assay: immunoSEQ multiplex PCR; the TCRdb copy retains only in-frame clones and omits some. The sample has 200,000 or so clones, 65% to 85% seen once. Sequenced material: PBMCs or T cells enriched from blood (not recorded which). These receptors all come from a man in his forties who had recovered from COVID-19.

This clone was found a few times. The rearrangement joins TRBV2 to TRBJ2-7; no reliable D call. Trimming left V 4 bases short and J 3 bases short, with 10 bases between. This CDR3 comprises 13 residues. Germline CDR1 reads SNHLY; CDR2 reads FYNNEI. The CDR3 loop reads CASSVVRLYEQYF. DNA for the CDR3: TGTGCCAGCAGTGTGGTCAGACTCTACGAGCAGTACTTC.

The DNA of the CDR3 is TGTGCCAGCAGGACCGGGACAGGGGGAAATAATTCACCCCTCCACTTT. Translated: CASRTGTGGNNSPLHF. The rearrangement uses TRBV27 and TRBJ1-6, with 11 positions matching TRBD1. CDR1 and CDR2 from the germline V gene are MNHEY and SMNVEV (reference sequence). With 6 bases clipped from V and 5 bases from J, the junction kept 6 bases outside the gene matches. The CDR3 loop spans 16 amino acids.

The chain has TRBV6-5 and TRBJ1-2; 7 nucleotides agree with TRBD1. Trimming took 6 bases from V and 3 from J; bases not matched to a gene: 4. The CDR3 length is 13 residues. From germline, CDR1 is MNHEY and CDR2 SVGAGI. Here the CDR3 DNA reads TGTGCCAGCAGCTTTACAGGGGACTATGGCTACACCTTC. This gives the protein CASSFTGDYGYTF.

CDR3 region: CASRPRSGQGYEQYF. The CDR3 nucleotides read TGTGCCAGCAGACCCAGATCGGGACAGGGCTACGAGCAGTACTTC. V gene TRBV5-8 combines with J gene TRBJ2-7, with 9 bases aligning to TRBD1. With 5 bases clipped from V and 3 bases from J, the junction kept 9 bases outside the gene matches. This CDR3 spans 15 amino acids. Germline V lookup: CDR1 SGHTS, CDR2 YDEGEE.

The chain combines TRBV9 with TRBJ2-3; no clear D. The germline CDR1 and CDR2 sequences are SGDLS and YYNGEE. Trimming shortened V by 2 bases and J by 5 bases, and 12 bases separated the two germline ends. This CDR3 is built from 14 residues. The CDR3 DNA sequence: TGTGCCAGCAGCGTCATTCCGGTTGGAGATACGCAGTATTTT. Protein sequence: CASSVIPVGDTQYF.

This clone was seen only once. The chain combines TRBV5-1 with TRBJ1-6; D uncertain. The CDR3 spans 16 residues. From germline, CDR1 is SGHRS and CDR2 YFSETQ. The V end was cut by 4 bases, the J end by 5 bases, with 16 bases between. CDR3: CASSLDLTDNNSPLHF. Here the CDR3 DNA reads TGCGCCAGCAGCCTGGACCTTACCGACAATAATTCACCCCTCCACTTT.

The V gene is TRBV30, the J gene TRBJ1-1; TRBD1 agrees at 7 bases. The CDR3 consists of 15 residues. With 5 bases clipped from V and 3 bases from J, the junction kept 12 bases outside the gene matches. Germline CDR1 and CDR2: GTSNPN and SVGIG (reference sequence). CDR3 loop: CAWVDREGLDTEAFF. The CDR3 nucleotides read TGTGCCTGGGTCGACAGGGAAGGTTTGGACACTGAAGCTTTCTTT.

The rearrangement uses TRBV5-1 and TRBJ1-1; no clear D. The CDR3 length is 14 residues. Germline V gene lookup returns CDR1 SGHRS and CDR2 YFSETQ. V lost 0 bases to trimming and J lost 3 bases, with 9 bases between them. CDR3 region: CASSLGATYTEAFF. The CDR3 DNA follows: TGCGCCAGCAGCTTGGGGGCCACTTACACTGAAGCTTTCTTT.